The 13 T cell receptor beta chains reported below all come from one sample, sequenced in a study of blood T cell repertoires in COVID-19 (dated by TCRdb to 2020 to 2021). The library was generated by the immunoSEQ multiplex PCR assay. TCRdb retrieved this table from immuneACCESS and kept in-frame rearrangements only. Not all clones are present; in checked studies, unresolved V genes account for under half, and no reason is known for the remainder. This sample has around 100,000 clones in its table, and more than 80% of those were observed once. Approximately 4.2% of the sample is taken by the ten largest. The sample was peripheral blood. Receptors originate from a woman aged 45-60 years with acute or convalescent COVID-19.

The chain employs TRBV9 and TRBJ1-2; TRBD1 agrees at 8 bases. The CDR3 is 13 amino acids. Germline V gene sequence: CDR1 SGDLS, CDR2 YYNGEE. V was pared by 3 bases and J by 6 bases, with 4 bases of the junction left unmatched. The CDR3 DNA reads TGTGCCAGCAGCGCGGACAGGGTGGATGGCTACACCTTC. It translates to CASSADRVDGYTF.

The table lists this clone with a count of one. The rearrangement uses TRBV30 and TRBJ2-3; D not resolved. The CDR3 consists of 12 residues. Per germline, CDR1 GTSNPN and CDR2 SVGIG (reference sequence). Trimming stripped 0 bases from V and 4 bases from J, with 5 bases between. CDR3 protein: CAWSVRADTQYF. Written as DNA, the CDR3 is TGTGCCTGGAGTGTACGAGCAGATACGCAGTATTTT.

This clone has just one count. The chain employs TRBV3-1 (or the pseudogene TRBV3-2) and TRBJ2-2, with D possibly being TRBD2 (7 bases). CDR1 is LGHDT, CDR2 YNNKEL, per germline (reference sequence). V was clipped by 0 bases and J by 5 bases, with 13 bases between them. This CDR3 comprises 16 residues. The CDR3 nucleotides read TGTGCCAGCAGCCAAGATTGGGGGCGGGGGACCGGGGAGCTGTTTTTT. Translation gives CASSQDWGRGTGELFF.

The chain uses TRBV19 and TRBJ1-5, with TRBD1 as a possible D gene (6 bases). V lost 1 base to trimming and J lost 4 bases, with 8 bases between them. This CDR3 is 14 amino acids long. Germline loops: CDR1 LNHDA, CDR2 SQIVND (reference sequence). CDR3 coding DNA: TGTGCCAGTAGTATAGTAACAGGGAATCAGCCCCAGCATTTT. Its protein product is CASSIVTGNQPQHF. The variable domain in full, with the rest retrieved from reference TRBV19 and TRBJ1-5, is DGGITQSPKYLFRKEGQNVTLSCEQNLNHDAMYWYRQDPGQGLRLIYYSQIVNDFQKGDIAEGYSVSREKKESFPLTVTSAQKNPTAFYLCASSIVTGNQPQHFGDGTRLSIL.

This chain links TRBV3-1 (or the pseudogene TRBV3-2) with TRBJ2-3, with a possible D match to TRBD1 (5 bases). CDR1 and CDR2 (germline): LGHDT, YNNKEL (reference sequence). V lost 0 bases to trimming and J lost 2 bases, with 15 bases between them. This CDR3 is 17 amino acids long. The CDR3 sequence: CASSQELVSGFTDTQYF. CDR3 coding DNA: TGTGCCAGCAGCCAAGAGTTGGTTTCAGGGTTCACAGATACGCAGTATTTT.

The CDR3, as DNA: TGCAGTGCTAGATCAGATCAGCCCCAGCATTTT. Amino acids: CSARSDQPQHF. The chain has TRBV20-1 and TRBJ1-5; no reliable D call. V lost 2 bases to trimming and J lost 5 bases, with 4 bases between them. CDR3 size: 11 residues. The germline CDR1 and CDR2 sequences are DFQATT and SNEGSKA (reference sequence).

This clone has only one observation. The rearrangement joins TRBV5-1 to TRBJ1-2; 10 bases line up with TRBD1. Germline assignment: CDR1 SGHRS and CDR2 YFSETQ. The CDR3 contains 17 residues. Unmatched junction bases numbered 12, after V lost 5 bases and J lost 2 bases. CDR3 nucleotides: TGCGCCAGCAGTTTTAGCCCCTCGGGACAGGGGAACTATGGCTACACCTTC. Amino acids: CASSFSPSGQGNYGYTF.

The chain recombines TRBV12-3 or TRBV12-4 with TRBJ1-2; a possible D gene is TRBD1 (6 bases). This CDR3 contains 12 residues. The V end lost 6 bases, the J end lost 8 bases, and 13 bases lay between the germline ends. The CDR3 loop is CASRTGLGGYTF. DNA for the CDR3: TGTGCCAGCAGAACAGGGTTAGGCGGCTACACCTTC.

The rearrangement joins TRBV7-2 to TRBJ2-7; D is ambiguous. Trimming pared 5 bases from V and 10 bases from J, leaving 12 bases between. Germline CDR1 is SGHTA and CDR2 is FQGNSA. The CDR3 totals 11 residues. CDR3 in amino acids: CASSLNTLQYF. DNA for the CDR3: TGTGCCAGCAGCCTCAACACCCTTCAGTACTTC. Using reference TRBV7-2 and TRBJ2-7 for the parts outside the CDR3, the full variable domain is GAGVSQSPSNKVTEKGKDVELRCDPISGHTALYWYRQSLGQGLEFLIYFQGNSAPDKSGLPSDRFSAERTGGSVSTLTIQRTQQEDSAVYLCASSLNTLQYFGPGTRLTVT.

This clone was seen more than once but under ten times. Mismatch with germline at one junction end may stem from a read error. CDR3 residues: CASREGTGSTGELFF. CDR3 DNA sequence: TGTGCCAGCAGGGAAGGGACAGGGAGCACCGGGGAGCTGTTTTTT. The chain uses TRBV2 and TRBJ2-2, with TRBD1 identical over 9 bases. The germline V gene has CDR1 SNHLY and CDR2 FYNNEI. This CDR3 is 15 amino acids long.

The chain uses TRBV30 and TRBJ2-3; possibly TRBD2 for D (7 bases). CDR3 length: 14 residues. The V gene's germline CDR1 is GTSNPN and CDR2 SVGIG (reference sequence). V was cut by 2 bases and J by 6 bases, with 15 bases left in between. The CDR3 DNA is TGTGCCTGGAGTCCACTGGGGGGGCTGGATACGCAGTATTTT. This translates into CAWSPLGGLDTQYF.

CDR3 protein: CATSTEENYGYTF. CDR3 DNA: TGTGCCACCAGCACGGAGGAAAACTATGGCTACACCTTC. V gene TRBV15 combines with J gene TRBJ1-2; D ambiguous. The germline V and J ends were trimmed by 4 bases and 2 bases, with 8 bases remaining between them. CDR3 size: 13 residues. Germline V gene lookup returns CDR1 LNHNV and CDR2 YYDKDF (reference sequence).

The CDR3 region is CSAGAVIGNTIYF. The CDR3, as DNA: TGCAGTGCTGGTGCAGTGATTGGAAACACCATATATTTT. The chain is built from TRBV20-1 and TRBJ1-3; D is unresolved. The germline CDR1 and CDR2 sequences are DFQATT and SNEGSKA (reference sequence). Trimming took 5 bases from V and 3 from J, leaving 11 bases between them. The length of the CDR3 is 13 residues.